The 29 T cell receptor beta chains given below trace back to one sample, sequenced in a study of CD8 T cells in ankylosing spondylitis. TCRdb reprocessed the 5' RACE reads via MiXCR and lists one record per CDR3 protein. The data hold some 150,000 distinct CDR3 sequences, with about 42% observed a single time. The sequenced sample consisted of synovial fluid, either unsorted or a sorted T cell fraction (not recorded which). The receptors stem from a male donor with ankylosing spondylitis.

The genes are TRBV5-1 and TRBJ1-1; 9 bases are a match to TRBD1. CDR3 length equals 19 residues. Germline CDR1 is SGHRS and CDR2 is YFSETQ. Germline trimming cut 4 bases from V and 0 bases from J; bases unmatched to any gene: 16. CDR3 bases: TGCGCCAGCAGCCCAAGGACAGGGGTAGGGAATTTGATGAACACTGAAGCTTTCTTT. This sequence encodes CASSPRTGVGNLMNTEAFF.

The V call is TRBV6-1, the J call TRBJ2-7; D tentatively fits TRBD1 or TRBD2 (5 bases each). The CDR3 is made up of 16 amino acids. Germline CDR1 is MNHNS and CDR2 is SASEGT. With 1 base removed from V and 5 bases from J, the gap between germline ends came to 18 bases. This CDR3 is CASSEDFGAPQDEQYF. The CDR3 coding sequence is TGTGCCAGCAGTGAAGATTTCGGGGCACCGCAAGACGAGCAGTACTTC.

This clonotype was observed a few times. The CDR3 sequence: CASSFRDYPSDTQYF. The CDR3 DNA reads as TGTGCCAGCAGTTTCCGGGACTACCCGTCGGATACGCAGTATTTT. V is TRBV12-3 or TRBV12-4 and J is TRBJ2-3, with 7 bases identical to TRBD2. V gave up 3 bases and J gave up 6 bases; unmatched junction bases: 9. The length of the CDR3 is 15 residues.

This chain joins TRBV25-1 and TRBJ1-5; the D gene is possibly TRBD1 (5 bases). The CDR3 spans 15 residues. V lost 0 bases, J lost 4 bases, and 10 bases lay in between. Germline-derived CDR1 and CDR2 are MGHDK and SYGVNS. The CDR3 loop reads CASSEYSQGNQPQHF. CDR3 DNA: TGTGCCAGCAGTGAATATAGTCAGGGAAATCAGCCCCAGCATTTT.

The CDR3 nucleotides read TGTGCCAGCAGCCAAGGGATCTCTGGGGCCAACGTCCTGACTTTC. Protein: CASSQGISGANVLTF. The chain recombines TRBV3-1 with TRBJ2-6; no clear D. V lost 1 base and J lost 0, with 4 bases in between. The CDR3 contains 15 residues. CDR1 is LGHDT, CDR2 YNNKEL, per germline (reference sequence).

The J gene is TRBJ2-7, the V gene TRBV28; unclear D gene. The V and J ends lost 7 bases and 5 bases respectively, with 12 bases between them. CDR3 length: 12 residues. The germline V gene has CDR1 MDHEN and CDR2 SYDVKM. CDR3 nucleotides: TGTGCCAGCACCCTCGGTCGAGACGAGCAGTACTTC. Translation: CASTLGRDEQYF. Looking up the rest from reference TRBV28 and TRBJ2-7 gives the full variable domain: DVKVTQSSRYLVKRTGEKVFLECVQDMDHENMFWYRQDPGLGLRLIYFSYDVKMKEKGDIPEGYSVSREKKERFSLILESASTNQTSMYLCASTLGRDEQYFGPGTRLTVT.

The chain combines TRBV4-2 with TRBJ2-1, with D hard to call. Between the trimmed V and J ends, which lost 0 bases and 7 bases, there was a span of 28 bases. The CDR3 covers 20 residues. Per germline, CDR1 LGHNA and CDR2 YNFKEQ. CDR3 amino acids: CASSQDLVWSPPSLWNEQFF. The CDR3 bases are TGTGCCAGCAGCCAAGATCTAGTTTGGTCCCCCCCCTCTCTTTGGAATGAGCAGTTCTTC.

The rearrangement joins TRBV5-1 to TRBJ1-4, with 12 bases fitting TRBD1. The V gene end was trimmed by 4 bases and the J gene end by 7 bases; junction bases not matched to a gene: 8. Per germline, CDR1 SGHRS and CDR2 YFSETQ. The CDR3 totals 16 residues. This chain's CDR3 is CASSRDRGRPAEKLFF. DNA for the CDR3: TGCGCCAGCAGCCGGGACAGGGGGCGCCCGGCTGAAAAACTGTTTTTT.

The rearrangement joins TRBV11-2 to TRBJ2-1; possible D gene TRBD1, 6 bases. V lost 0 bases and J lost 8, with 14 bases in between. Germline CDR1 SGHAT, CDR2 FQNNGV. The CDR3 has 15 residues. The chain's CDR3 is CASSLEVGAWDEQFF. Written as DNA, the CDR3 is TGTGCCAGCAGCTTAGAGGTGGGGGCGTGGGATGAGCAGTTCTTC. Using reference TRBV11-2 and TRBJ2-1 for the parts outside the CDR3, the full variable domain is EAGVAQSPRYKIIEKRQSVAFWCNPISGHATLYWYQQILGQGPKLLIQFQNNGVVDDSQLPKDRFSAERLKGVDSTLKIQPAKLEDSAVYLCASSLEVGAWDEQFFGPGTRLTVL.

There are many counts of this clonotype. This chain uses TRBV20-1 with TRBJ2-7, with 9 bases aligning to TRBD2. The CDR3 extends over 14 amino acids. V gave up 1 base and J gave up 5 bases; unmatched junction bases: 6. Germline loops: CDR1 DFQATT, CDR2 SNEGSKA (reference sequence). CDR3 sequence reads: CSARGTSETHEQYF. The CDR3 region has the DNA TGCAGTGCTAGAGGGACTAGCGAAACCCACGAGCAGTACTTC.

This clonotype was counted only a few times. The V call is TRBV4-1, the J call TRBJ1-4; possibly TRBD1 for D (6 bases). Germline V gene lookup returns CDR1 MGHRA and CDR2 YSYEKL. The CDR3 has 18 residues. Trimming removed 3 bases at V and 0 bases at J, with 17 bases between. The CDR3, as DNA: TGCGCCAGCAGCCACCGGGACACGGGATTGACAACTAATGAAAAACTGTTTTTT. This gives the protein CASSHRDTGLTTNEKLFF.

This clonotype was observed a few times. The CDR3 bases are TGTGCCAGCAGTTTAGGGCAGCAAACCTACAATGAGCAGTTCTTC. Amino acids: CASSLGQQTYNEQFF. The gene calls are TRBV12-3 or TRBV12-4 and TRBJ2-1; D uncertain. This CDR3 comprises 15 residues. Trimming stripped 1 base from V and 2 bases from J, with 9 bases between.

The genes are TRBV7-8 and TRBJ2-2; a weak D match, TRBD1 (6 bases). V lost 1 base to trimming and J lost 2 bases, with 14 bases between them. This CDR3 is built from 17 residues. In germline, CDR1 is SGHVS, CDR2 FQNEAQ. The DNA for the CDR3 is TGTGCCAGCAGCTTAGACAGGGTAACCCCTAACACCGGGGAGCTGTTTTTT. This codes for CASSLDRVTPNTGELFF.

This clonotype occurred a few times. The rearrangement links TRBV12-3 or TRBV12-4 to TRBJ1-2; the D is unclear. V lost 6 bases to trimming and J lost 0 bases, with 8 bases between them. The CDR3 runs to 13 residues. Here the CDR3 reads CASSRTPNYGYTF. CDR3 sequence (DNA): TGTGCCAGCAGCCGAACACCTAACTATGGCTACACCTTC.

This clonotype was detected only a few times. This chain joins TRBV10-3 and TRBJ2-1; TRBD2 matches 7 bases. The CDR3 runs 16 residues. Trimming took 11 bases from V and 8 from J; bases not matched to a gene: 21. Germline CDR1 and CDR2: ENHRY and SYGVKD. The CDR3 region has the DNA TGTGCCTCAACGGGGGGAGCGGAGAACCTTACGGATGAGCAGTTCTTC. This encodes CASTGGAENLTDEQFF.

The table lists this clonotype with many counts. CDR3 DNA sequence: TGTGCCAGCAGCTTAGACATCATGAACACTGAAGCTTTCTTT. Protein: CASSLDIMNTEAFF. This sequence joins TRBV7-8 and TRBJ1-1; D is undetermined. Trimming pared 1 base from V and 0 bases from J, leaving 6 bases between. Looked up from germline, CDR1 is SGHVS and CDR2 is FQNEAQ. This CDR3 has 14 amino acids. The full variable domain, its missing parts supplied by reference TRBV7-8 and TRBJ1-1, is GAGVSQSPRYKVAKRGQDVALRCDPISGHVSLFWYQQALGQGPEFLTYFQNEAQLDKSGLPSDRFFAERPEGSVSTLKIQRTQQEDSAVYLCASSLDIMNTEAFFGQGTRLTVV.

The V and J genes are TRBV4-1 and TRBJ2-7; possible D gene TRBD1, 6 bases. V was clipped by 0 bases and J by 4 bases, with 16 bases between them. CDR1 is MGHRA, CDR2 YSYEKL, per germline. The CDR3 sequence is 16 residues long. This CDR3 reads CASSQDPRQGRYEQYF. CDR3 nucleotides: TGCGCCAGCAGCCAAGATCCCCGCCAGGGGCGGTACGAGCAGTACTTC.

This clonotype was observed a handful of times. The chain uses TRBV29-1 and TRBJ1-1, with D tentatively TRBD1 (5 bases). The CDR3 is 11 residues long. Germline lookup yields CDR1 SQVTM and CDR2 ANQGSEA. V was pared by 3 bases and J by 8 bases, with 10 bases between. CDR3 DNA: TGCAGCGTTGAGACACAGGAGGAAGCTTTCTTT. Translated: CSVETQEEAFF.

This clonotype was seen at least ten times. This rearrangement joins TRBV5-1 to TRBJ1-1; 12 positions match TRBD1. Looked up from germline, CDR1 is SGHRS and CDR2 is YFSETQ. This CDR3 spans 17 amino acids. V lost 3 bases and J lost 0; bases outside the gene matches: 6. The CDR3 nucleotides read TGCGCCAGCAGCTCCGGGACAGGGGGCATAATGAACACTGAAGCTTTCTTT. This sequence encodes CASSSGTGGIMNTEAFF. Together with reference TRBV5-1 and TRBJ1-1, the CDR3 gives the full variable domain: KAGVTQTPRYLIKTRGQQVTLSCSPISGHRSVSWYQQTPGQGLQFLFEYFSETQRNKGNFPGRFSGRQFSNSRSEMNVSTLELGDSALYLCASSSGTGGIMNTEAFFGQGTRLTVV.

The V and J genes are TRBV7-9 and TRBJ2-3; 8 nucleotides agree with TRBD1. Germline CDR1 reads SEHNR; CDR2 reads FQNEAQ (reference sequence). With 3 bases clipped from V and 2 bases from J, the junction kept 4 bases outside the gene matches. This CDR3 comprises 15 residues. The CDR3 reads CASSFGQGHTDTQYF. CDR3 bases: TGTGCCAGCAGCTTTGGACAGGGCCACACAGATACGCAGTATTTT.

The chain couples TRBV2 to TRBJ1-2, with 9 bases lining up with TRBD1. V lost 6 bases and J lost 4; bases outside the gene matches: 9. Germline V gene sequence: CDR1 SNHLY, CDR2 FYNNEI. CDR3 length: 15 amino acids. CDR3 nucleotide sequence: TGTGCCAGCAGCGCCGGGACAGGGCAGGCCTATGGCTACACCTTC. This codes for CASSAGTGQAYGYTF. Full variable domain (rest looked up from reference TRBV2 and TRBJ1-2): EPEVTQTPSHQVTQMGQEVILRCVPISNHLYFYWYRQILGQKVEFLVSFYNNEISEKSEIFDDQFSVERPDGSNFTLKIRSTKLEDSAMYFCASSAGTGQAYGYTFGSGTRLTVV.

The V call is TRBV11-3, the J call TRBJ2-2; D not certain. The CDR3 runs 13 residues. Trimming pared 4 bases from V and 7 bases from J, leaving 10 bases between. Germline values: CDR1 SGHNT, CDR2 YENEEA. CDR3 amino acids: CASSSMGNGELFF. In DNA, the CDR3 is TGTGCCAGCAGCTCAATGGGGAACGGGGAGCTGTTTTTT.

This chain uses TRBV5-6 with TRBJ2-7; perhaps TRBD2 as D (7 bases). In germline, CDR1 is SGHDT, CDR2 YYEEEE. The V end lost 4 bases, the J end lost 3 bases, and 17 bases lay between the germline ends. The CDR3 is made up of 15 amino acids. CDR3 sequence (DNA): TGTGCCAGCAGCCCCTGGGGGGAGGGGGTCTACGAGCAGTACTTC. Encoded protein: CASSPWGEGVYEQYF.

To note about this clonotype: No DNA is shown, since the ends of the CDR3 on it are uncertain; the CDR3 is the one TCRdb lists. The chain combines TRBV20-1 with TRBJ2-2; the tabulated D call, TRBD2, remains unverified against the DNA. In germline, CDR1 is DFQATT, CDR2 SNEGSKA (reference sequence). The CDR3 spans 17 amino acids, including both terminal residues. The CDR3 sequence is CSASFMGRGAEPGSCFF.

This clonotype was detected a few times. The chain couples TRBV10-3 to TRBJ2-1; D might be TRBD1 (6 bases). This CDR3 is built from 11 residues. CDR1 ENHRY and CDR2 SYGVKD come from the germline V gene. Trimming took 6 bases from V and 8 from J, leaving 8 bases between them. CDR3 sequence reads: CAISRGHEQFF. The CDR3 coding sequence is TGTGCCATCAGCAGGGGACATGAGCAGTTCTTC.

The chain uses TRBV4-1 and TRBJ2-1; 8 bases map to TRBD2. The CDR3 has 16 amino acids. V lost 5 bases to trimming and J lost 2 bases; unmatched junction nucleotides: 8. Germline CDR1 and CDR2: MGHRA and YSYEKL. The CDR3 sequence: CASSSRGLVPYNEQFF. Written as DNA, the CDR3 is TGCGCCAGCAGCTCGAGGGGACTAGTCCCCTACAATGAGCAGTTCTTC.

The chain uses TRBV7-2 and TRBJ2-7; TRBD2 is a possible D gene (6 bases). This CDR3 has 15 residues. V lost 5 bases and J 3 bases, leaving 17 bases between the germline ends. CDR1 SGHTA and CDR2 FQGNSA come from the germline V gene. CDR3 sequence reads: CASSTQVGRGYEQYF. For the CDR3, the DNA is TGTGCCAGCAGCACCCAGGTCGGGAGAGGCTACGAGCAGTACTTC.

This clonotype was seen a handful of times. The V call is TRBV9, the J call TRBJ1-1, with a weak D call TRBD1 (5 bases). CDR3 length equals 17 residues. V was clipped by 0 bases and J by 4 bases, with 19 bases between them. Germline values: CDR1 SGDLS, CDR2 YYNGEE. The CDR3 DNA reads TGTGCCAGCAGCGTAGTCGGCCCGGGACGGCCACCCACTGAAGCTTTCTTT. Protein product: CASSVVGPGRPPTEAFF.

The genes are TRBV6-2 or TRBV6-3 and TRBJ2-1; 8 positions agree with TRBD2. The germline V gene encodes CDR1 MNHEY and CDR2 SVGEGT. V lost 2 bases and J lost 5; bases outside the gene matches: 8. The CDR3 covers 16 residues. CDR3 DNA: TGTGCCAGCAGTTACGGGGACCGGGAGGGCCACAATGAGCAGTTCTTC. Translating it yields CASSYGDREGHNEQFF.